Sequencing of this T cell receptor beta chain was carried out in a study of blood T cell repertoires in COVID-19 (dated by TCRdb to about 2020). As for the study more broadly: The collaborator samples originated in the United States, Italy and Spain and spanned the acute and convalescent phases of COVID-19. The prospective study material was composed of cDNA or gDNA derived from T cells, B-cell-depleted T cells, or PBMCs. Deeply sampled blood TCRbeta repertoires from subjects exposed to, actively infected with, or recovered from COVID-19 were included in the dataset. A freely available public database, intended as a resource for researchers studying the immune response to SARS-CoV-2, is where the repertoires were released. The samples were drawn from two sources: the first 160 participants of the ongoing ImmuneRACE study, and over 1,000 subjects contributed by 6 global collaborators. Nearly every sample came with metadata listing a de-identified subject ID, COVID-19 status, age in years and sex. Where HLA class I and class II types were available, the types were taken from metadata supplied by the sample provider, not from assay-based typing.

The collaborating institutions used their own protocols to collect whole blood in K2EDTA tubes. For TCRbeta analysis, collaborators shipped samples in one of three forms: frozen whole blood, isolated PBMCs, or DNA extracted from either of those sample types. As encoded in the germline V gene, CDR1 is WSHSY while CDR2 is SAAADI. The CDR3, from cysteine to phenylalanine, totals 14 residues. The CDR3 DNA has 42 bases and is translated from base 1. V is shortened by 0 bases, J by 3 bases, and the region joining them spans 7 bases. Overall results and qualifications from the work: Clinical and demographic metadata were provided uncurated, with the amount varying by source and participant.

The immunoSEQ Assay, a bias-controlled multiplex PCR, was used to amplify TCRbeta CDR3 regions from genomic DNA. In the source study's methods: The number of nucleated cells in each sample was estimated from the amplification of reference gene primers within the assay. To quantify the absolute abundance of each unique TCRbeta CDR3 rearrangement, sequence reads were collapsed and filtered. For each sample, productive Simpson clonality was calculated by taking the square root of Simpson's diversity index across productive rearrangements. Sourced from immuneACCESS, this table was stored by TCRdb with only in-frame sequences that have V and J called. A share of the clones is absent; for the studies checked, an unresolved V gene accounts for under half, and the remainder has no known explanation. The DNA was the basis for D and trimming; V, J and clone size are from that table. Within this sample are 55,000 to 90,000 clones, with roughly 91% of them counted one time only. The top ten constitute approximately 1.5% of the sample.

On this clone: Its antigen remains undetermined. No base quality information exists; no much larger clone differs at one position.

The TCR sequence derives from a human donor in a cohort sampled during active COVID-19. The chain joins TRBV10-2 to TRBJ2-3; 6 matching bases give a weak D call of TRBD2. The sample consisted of peripheral blood. CDR3 region: CASSESGGTDTQYF. The nucleotide sequence is TGCGCCAGCAGTGAGTCGGGAGGAACAGATACGCAGTATTTT.